The next 9 T cell receptor beta chains were all read from a single sample in a study of T cells after posttransplantation cyclophosphamide listed by TCRdb under 2016. The control cohort was about a dozen patients given myeloablative marrow transplants with methotrexate plus a calcineurin inhibitor, sampled 1 year after transplant. Library generation was performed with the immunoSEQ multiplex PCR assay. The table was pulled from immuneACCESS by TCRdb, which kept in-frame rearrangements only. Such tables lose some clones; where checked, under half of the loss comes from unresolved V genes, and the rest has no known cause. This sample lists roughly 4,600 clones; more than 65% were detected once. Roughly 26% of the sample lies in the top ten. The source was PBMCs, collected after an allogeneic stem cell transplant with a calcineurin inhibitor and methotrexate. The receptors originated from a male patient aged 35-50 years who received an allogeneic stem cell transplant from an unrelated donor, was CMV-positive, and had chronic GVHD only. A transplant means some T cells may be of graft donor rather than patient origin.

V gene TRBV29-1 combines with J gene TRBJ2-5, with a possible D match to TRBD2 (5 bases). There are 13 residues in the CDR3. Between the trimmed V and J ends, which lost 7 bases and 2 bases, there was a span of 14 bases. The V gene's germline CDR1 is SQVTM and CDR2 ANQGSEA. CDR3 in DNA: TGCAGCGCCCCCGACGGGGTACAAGAGACCCAGTACTTC. It is translated as CSAPDGVQETQYF.

This clone came up a few times. The rearrangement joins TRBV19 to TRBJ1-1; TRBD1 matches at 7 bases. CDR3 length equals 14 residues. Per germline, CDR1 LNHDA and CDR2 SQIVND (reference sequence). Trimming at V came to 7 bases and at J to 1 base, leaving 6 bases not matched to a gene. In DNA, the CDR3 is TGTGCCAGTAAAAGGCGACAGGGGAACACTGAAGCTTTCTTT. Translation: CASKRRQGNTEAFF. Together with reference TRBV19 and TRBJ1-1, the CDR3 gives the full variable domain: DGGITQSPKYLFRKEGQNVTLSCEQNLNHDAMYWYRQDPGQGLRLIYYSQIVNDFQKGDIAEGYSVSREKKESFPLTVTSAQKNPTAFYLCASKRRQGNTEAFFGQGTRLTVV.

This chain connects TRBV7-9 to TRBJ1-4, with TRBD1 as a possible D gene (6 bases). With 5 bases removed from V and 7 bases from J, the gap between germline ends came to 14 bases. This CDR3 spans 14 amino acids. From germline, CDR1 is SEHNR and CDR2 FQNEAQ (reference sequence). The DNA of the CDR3 is TGTGCCAGCAGCCCTGGACAGACCCGTGAAAAACTGTTTTTT. Translated: CASSPGQTREKLFF.

V is TRBV7-2 and J is TRBJ2-7; D unresolved. Germline V gene data show CDR1 as SGHTA and CDR2 as FQGNSA. Trimming removed 3 bases from V and 3 bases from J, with 9 bases in between. This CDR3 comprises 13 residues. CDR3 region: CASSFYSNYEQYF. Here the CDR3 DNA reads TGTGCCAGCAGCTTCTACAGCAACTACGAGCAGTACTTC.

Regarding this clone: The likely explanation is a read error, given a far larger clone one base away. This rearrangement joins TRBV4-1 to TRBJ2-7, with 9 bases matching TRBD1. Trimming took 4 bases from V and 4 from J; bases not matched to a gene: 8. Looked up from germline, CDR1 is MGHRA and CDR2 is YSYEKL. CDR3 length equals 15 residues. CDR3 in DNA: TGCGCCAGCAGCCCCGGACAGGGGTCGCTTTACGAGCAGTACTTC. Residues: CASSPGQGSLYEQYF.

By sample share, this clone is medium-sized (0.01 to 0.1%). The chain couples TRBV10-1 to TRBJ1-1, with 7 bases that match TRBD1. J gave up 4 bases and V 6 bases, and 8 bases lay outside the gene matches. Looked up from germline, CDR1 is WNHNN and CDR2 is SYGVQD (reference sequence). The CDR3 sequence is 14 residues long. The CDR3 DNA reads TGCGCCAGCAGAATAGGGGCAGGGGGCACTGAAGCTTTCTTT. This encodes CASRIGAGGTEAFF.

The chain has TRBV5-1 and TRBJ1-1; 7 nucleotides line up with TRBD1. From germline, CDR1 is SGHRS and CDR2 YFSETQ. V gave up 0 bases and J gave up 9 bases; unmatched junction bases: 8. There are 14 residues in the CDR3. In DNA form, the CDR3 reads TGCGCCAGCAGCTTGGCATTACAGACAGGGCAAGCTTTCTTT. It is translated as CASSLALQTGQAFF.

This clone is large by share. This rearrangement joins TRBV5-1 to TRBJ2-7; unclear D gene. V gave up 4 bases and J gave up 3 bases, with 11 bases separating them. Germline values: CDR1 SGHRS, CDR2 YFSETQ. CDR3 size: 13 residues. CDR3 nucleotides: TGCGCCAGCAGCCCGTTTGGAGACTACGAGCAGTACTTC. Protein: CASSPFGDYEQYF.

The chain combines TRBV7-9 with TRBJ2-2, with 11 bases that match TRBD2. V trimming: 5 bases; J trimming: 3 bases; junction bases outside the gene matches: 5. Germline CDR1 and CDR2: SEHNR and FQNEAQ (reference sequence). The CDR3 is made up of 16 amino acids. CDR3 bases: TGTGCCAGCAGCACACTAGCGGGAGAGTACACCGGGGAGCTGTTTTTT. Translating it yields CASSTLAGEYTGELFF.